This TCR beta chain was identified during a study of control samples from healthy donors and cancer patients. V lost 7 bases and J 2 bases, leaving 17 bases between the germline ends. CDR1 and CDR2 (germline): MDHEN, SYDVKM. CDR3 length: 15 amino acids. TCRdb keeps only in-frame clones here, not all; method: immunoSEQ multiplex PCR. The sample gives just over 150,000 clones, around 90% of which show up once; around 11% is in the top ten. The gene calls are TRBV28 and TRBJ1-1; weak D call: TRBD1 (6 bases). The TCR originated in a man younger than 45 in good health. The sample was blood. CDR3 DNA sequence: TGTGCCAGCAAGGGGGGCTCCCGGGGAAACACTGAAGCTTTCTTT. Translation: CASKGGSRGNTEAFF.